This TCR beta chain was identified during a study of OX40 agonist ivuxolimab in advanced cancers. This CDR3 has 16 residues. The trim removed 2 bases at V and 5 bases at J, leaving 7 bases unmatched. Germline CDR1 and CDR2: SGHVS and FQNEAQ. This table comes from immunoSEQ multiplex PCR, and its TCRdb copy is limited to in-frame clones, with some not included. Here the sample spans some 94,000 clones, around nine tenths being singletons. The rearrangement links TRBV7-8 to TRBJ2-1; TRBD2 aligns across 9 bases. The sequencing used CD4+ or CD8+ T cells sorted from blood, collected in a trial of the OX40 agonist ivuxolimab. The sequence was obtained from an adult with an advanced solid tumor such as melanoma, head and neck, liver or kidney cancer. This CDR3 reads CASSLPRLAEDNEQFF. The CDR3 DNA is TGTGCCAGCAGCTTACCCCGACTAGCGGAGGACAATGAGCAGTTCTTC.